The rows below give T cell receptor beta chains drawn from one sample of a study of shared clonotypes between healthy human individuals. Generated by immunoSEQ multiplex PCR, the TCRdb table keeps only in-frame clones and is missing some. The profile shows around 88,000 clones, roughly three quarters of them singletons. Material for sequencing was memory CD8+ T cells sorted from blood. These receptors came from a man aged 25 to 45 in good health. Both conserved end residues are trimmed from each CDR3.

V gene: TRBV7-9; CDR3 protein: ASSLARAGGSYNEQF
V gene: TRBV6-5; CDR3 protein: ASSFTGSSYEQY
V gene: TRBV4-1; CDR3 protein: ATPQKGSWELF
V gene: TRBV5-1; CDR3 protein: ASSREAESSYNEQF
V gene: TRBV18; CDR3 protein: ASSPKSQGRGTEAF
V gene: TRBV7-9; CDR3 protein: ASSRAGESSYEQY
V gene: TRBV4-1; CDR3 protein: ASSQATYPLF
V gene: TRBV27; CDR3 protein: ASSLWGRGQPQH
V gene: TRBV7-9; CDR3 protein: ASSLKTGGSHEQY
V gene: TRBV4-2; CDR3 protein: ASSPDGSGQGNEQF
V gene: TRBV2; CDR3 protein: ASSDWTGRSGENIQY
V gene: TRBV10-1; CDR3 protein: ASSESWGAKNIQY
V gene: TRBV5-1; CDR3 protein: ASSLGGLAGTDTQY
V gene: TRBV27; CDR3 protein: ASSLNSGRPGELF
V gene: TRBV6-6; CDR3 protein: ASSSTGKEKLF
V gene: TRBV7-9; CDR3 protein: ASSLAGVDYEQY
V gene: TRBV10-3; CDR3 protein: AISEQANYGYT
V gene: TRBV23-1; CDR3 protein: ASSQSGDTQY
V gene: TRBV7-9; CDR3 protein: ASGLASGFWEQY
V gene: TRBV5-5; CDR3 protein: ASSLGGTSGIYEQY
V gene: TRBV29-1; CDR3 protein: SVGTTSYEQY
V gene: TRBV29-1; CDR3 protein: SVALGIGETQY
V gene: TRBV18; CDR3 protein: ASSPPDRGVYEQY
V gene: TRBV4-1; CDR3 protein: ASSQVTSSASYEQY
V gene: TRBV19; CDR3 protein: ASSPPWGGRPQSYEQY
V gene: TRBV6-5; CDR3 protein: ASSQGTGGYEQY
V gene: TRBV29-1; CDR3 protein: SARDRGMGQPQH
V gene: TRBV28; CDR3 protein: ASSLSIPTSLFSYEQY
V gene: TRBV6-1; CDR3 protein: ASSESPDSPYEQY
V gene: TRBV5-1; CDR3 protein: ASSLRFRDDNNEQF
V gene: TRBV5-1; CDR3 protein: ASSLARGPQETQY
V gene: TRBV7-9; CDR3 protein: ASSLAMGLTSYEQY
V gene: TRBV5-5; CDR3 protein: ASSLQPVTSYEQY
V gene: TRBV5-4; CDR3 protein: ASSLGGSRGQETQY
V gene: TRBV2; CDR3 protein: ASREGFYEQY
V gene: TRBV14; CDR3 protein: ASSQDRTGTSTDTQY
V gene: TRBV19; CDR3 protein: ASSKAGGTETQY
V gene: TRBV6-5; CDR3 protein: ASSYVGGRFSEGYT
V gene: TRBV19; CDR3 protein: ASHSGTGLGASGNTIY
V gene: TRBV27; CDR3 protein: ASSLVGGRMGYT
V gene: TRBV7-2; CDR3 protein: ASSLATGSATEAF
V gene: TRBV7-2; CDR3 protein: ASSPAGPYGYT
V gene: TRBV28; CDR3 protein: ASSSSTVYLL
V gene: TRBV28; CDR3 protein: ASSSDGHLSYEQY
V gene: TRBV6-6; CDR3 protein: ASTESNEQY
V gene: TRBV15; CDR3 protein: ATSRGQGAFYEQY
V gene: TRBV5-4; CDR3 protein: ASRRDRGAYNEQF
V gene: TRBV4-3; CDR3 protein: ASSQHGYEQY
V gene: TRBV11-1; CDR3 protein: ASSSDRGNQPQH
V gene: TRBV4-3; CDR3 protein: ASSQDFRGGAQGGKAF
V gene: TRBV4-3; CDR3 protein: ASSRDSGTGEGEQY
V gene: TRBV7-9; CDR3 protein: ASSSPWDESADTQY
V gene: TRBV4-1; CDR3 protein: ASSQEGGRDQETQY
V gene: TRBV29-1; CDR3 protein: SGWGSGGNEQF
V gene: TRBV25-1; CDR3 protein: ASSGRSSNTEAF
V gene: TRBV11-2; CDR3 protein: ASSLQVSGANVLT
V gene: TRBV28; CDR3 protein: ASSSSGRLKIYEQY
V gene: TRBV13; CDR3 protein: ASSFAGQGHGYT